The present T cell receptor beta chain was sequenced within a study of blood T cell repertoires in COVID-19. Looking at the study overall: Specimens from acute and convalescent COVID-19 originated in the United States, Italy and Spain. Nucleic acid was either cDNA or gDNA, and it came from T cells, B-cell-depleted T cells, or PBMCs.

Trimming removed 6 bases from V and 2 bases from J, with 16 bases in between. CDR1 is MNHEY, CDR2 SVGAGI, per germline. There are 15 residues in the CDR3. TCRdb keeps only in-frame clones here, not all; method: immunoSEQ multiplex PCR. This sample has 200,000 to 250,000 clones, with over 75% found just once. Input material: PBMCs or T cells enriched from blood (not recorded which). This receptor was identified in a middle-aged woman with acute COVID-19. V and J are TRBV6-5 and TRBJ2-5, with D unresolved. CDR3 nucleotide sequence: TGTGCCAGCAGACAAATGCCACAGAGACAAGAGACCCAGTACTTC. Its translation: CASRQMPQRQETQYF.